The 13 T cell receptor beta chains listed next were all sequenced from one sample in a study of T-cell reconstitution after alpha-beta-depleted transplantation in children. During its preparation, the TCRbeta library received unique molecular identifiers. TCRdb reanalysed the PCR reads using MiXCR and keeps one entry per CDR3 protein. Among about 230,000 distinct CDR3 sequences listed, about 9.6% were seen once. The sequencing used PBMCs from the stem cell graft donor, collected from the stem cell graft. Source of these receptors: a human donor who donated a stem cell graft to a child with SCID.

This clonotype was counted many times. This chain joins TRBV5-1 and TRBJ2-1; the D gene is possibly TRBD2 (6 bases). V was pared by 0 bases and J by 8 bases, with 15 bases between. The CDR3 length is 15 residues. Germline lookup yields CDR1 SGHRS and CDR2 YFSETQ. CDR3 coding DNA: TGCGCCAGCAGCTTGGGGCGGGGAGGCCTTGATGAGCAGTTCTTC. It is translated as CASSLGRGGLDEQFF. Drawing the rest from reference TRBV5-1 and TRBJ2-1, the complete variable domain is KAGVTQTPRYLIKTRGQQVTLSCSPISGHRSVSWYQQTPGQGLQFLFEYFSETQRNKGNFPGRFSGRQFSNSRSEMNVSTLELGDSALYLCASSLGRGGLDEQFFGPGTRLTVL.

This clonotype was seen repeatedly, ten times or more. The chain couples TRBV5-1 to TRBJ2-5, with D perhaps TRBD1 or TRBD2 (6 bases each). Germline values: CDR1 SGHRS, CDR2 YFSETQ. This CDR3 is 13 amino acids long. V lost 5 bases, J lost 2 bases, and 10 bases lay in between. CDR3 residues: CASREGGQETQYF. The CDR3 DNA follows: TGCGCCAGCAGGGAGGGGGGTCAAGAGACCCAGTACTTC. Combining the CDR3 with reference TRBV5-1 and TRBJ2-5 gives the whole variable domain KAGVTQTPRYLIKTRGQQVTLSCSPISGHRSVSWYQQTPGQGLQFLFEYFSETQRNKGNFPGRFSGRQFSNSRSEMNVSTLELGDSALYLCASREGGQETQYFGPGTRLLVL.

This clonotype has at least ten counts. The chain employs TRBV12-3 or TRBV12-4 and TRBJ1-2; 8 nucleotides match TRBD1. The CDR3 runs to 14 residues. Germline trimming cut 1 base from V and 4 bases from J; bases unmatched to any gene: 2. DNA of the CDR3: TGTGCCAGCAGTTTAGGACAGGGGAGCTATGGCTACACCTTC. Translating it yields CASSLGQGSYGYTF.

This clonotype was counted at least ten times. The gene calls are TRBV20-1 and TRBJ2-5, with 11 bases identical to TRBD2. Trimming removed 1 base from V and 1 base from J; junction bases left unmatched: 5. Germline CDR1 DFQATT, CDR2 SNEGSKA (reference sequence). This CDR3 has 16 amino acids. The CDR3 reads CSARGRLAGFQETQYF. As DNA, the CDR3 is TGCAGTGCTAGAGGGAGACTAGCGGGGTTCCAAGAGACCCAGTACTTC.

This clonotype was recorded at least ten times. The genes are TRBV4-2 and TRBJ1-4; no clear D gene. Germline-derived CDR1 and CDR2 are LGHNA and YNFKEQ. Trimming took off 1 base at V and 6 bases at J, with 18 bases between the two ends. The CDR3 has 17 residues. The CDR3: CASSQGPQASMDEKLFF. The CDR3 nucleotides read TGTGCCAGCAGCCAAGGCCCTCAAGCTTCGATGGATGAAAAACTGTTTTTT.

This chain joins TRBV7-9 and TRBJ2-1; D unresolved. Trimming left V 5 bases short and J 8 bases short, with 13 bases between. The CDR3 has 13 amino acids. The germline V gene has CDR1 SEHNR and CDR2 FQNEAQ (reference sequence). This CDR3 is CASSPRLPDEQFF. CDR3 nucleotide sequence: TGTGCCAGCAGCCCCCGACTTCCCGATGAGCAGTTCTTC.

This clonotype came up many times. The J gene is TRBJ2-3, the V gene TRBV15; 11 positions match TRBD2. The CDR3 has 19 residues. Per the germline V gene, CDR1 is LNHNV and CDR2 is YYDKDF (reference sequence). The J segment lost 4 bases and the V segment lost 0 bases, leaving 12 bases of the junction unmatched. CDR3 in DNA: TGTGCCACCAGCAGAGATTTGCCCAAACTAGCGGGGGTTGCAGATACGCAGTATTTT. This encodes CATSRDLPKLAGVADTQYF. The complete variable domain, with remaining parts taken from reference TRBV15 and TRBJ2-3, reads DAMVIQNPRYQVTQFGKPVTLSCSQTLNHNVMYWYQQKSSQAPKLLFHYYDKDFNNEADTPDNFQSRRPNTSFCFLDIRSPGLGDTAMYLCATSRDLPKLAGVADTQYFGPGTRLTVL.

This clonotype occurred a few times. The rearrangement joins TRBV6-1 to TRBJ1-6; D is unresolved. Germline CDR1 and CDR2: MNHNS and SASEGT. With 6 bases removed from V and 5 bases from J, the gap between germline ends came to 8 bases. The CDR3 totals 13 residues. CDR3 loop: CASSAWDNSPLHF. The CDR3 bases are TGTGCCAGCAGCGCCTGGGATAATTCACCCCTCCACTTT.

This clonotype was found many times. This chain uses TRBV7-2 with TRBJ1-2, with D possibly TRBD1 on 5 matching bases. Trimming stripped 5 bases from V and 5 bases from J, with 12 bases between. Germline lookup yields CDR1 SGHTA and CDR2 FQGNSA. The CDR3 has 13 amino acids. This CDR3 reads CASSLRDGYGYTF. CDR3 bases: TGTGCCAGCAGCCTCCGGGACGGTTATGGCTACACCTTC.

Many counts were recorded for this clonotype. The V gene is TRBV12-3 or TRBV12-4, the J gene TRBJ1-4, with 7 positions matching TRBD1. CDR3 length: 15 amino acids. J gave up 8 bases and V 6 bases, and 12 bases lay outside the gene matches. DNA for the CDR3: TGTGCCAGCAGACTGAGTACAGGGGCGGGAGAAAAACTGTTTTTT. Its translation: CASRLSTGAGEKLFF.

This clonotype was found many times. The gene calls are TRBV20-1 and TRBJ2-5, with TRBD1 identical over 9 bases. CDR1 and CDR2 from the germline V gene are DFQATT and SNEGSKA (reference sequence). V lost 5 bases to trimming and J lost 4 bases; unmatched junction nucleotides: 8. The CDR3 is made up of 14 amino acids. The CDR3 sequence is CSAPDRGSGETQYF. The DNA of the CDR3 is TGCAGTGCTCCGGACAGGGGTTCTGGAGAGACCCAGTACTTC.

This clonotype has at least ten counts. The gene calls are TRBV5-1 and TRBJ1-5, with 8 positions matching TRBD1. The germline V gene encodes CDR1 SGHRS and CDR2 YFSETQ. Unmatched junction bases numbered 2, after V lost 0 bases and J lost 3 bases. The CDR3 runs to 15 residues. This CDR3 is CASSLGTGFNQPQHF. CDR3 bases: TGCGCCAGCAGCTTGGGGACAGGGTTCAATCAGCCCCAGCATTTT.

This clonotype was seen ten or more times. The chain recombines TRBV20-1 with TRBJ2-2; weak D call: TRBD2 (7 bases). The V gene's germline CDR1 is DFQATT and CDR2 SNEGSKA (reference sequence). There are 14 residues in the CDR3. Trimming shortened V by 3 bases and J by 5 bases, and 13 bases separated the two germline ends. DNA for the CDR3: TGCAGTGCTAGGAGGGGGGGCCTGACCGGGGAGCTGTTTTTT. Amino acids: CSARRGGLTGELFF.